Below, 23 T cell receptor beta chains from the same sample are listed, as sequenced in a study of T cells in women clearing cervical HPV infection. Clones were sequenced by immunoSEQ multiplex PCR, and TCRdb holds only the in-frame ones, with some missing. Its clone listing holds some 33,000 clones. Sequencing was carried out using blood buffy coat. The source of these receptors is a woman aged 18 to 75 with a cervical HPV16 infection that either progressed to CIN3+ or cleared (not recorded which).

For this clone: The CDR3 goes on 3 residues after the read ends, and that part is filled in from the germline J gene. The chain couples TRBV9 to TRBJ2-5; perhaps TRBD2 as D (6 bases). This CDR3 is 15 amino acids long. The germline CDR1 and CDR2 sequences are SGDLS and YYNGEE. V was clipped by 1 base and J by 1 base, with 11 bases between them. The CDR3 sequence: CASSVRASAQETQYF. Incomplete CDR3 DNA: TGTGCCAGCAGCGTACGGGCTAGCGCCCAAGAGACC.

Turning to this clone: From the germline J gene comes the end of the CDR3, since the read stops 3 residues before it. The chain joins TRBV6-7 to TRBJ1-1; 7 nucleotides match TRBD1. TRBV6-7 is classed as an ORF, of uncertain function. V shed 0 bases, J shed 3 bases, and the junction held 19 bases outside the gene matches. This CDR3 region has 20 residues. The CDR3 loop reads CASSYSQLFTSRGSDTEAFF. The sequenced part of the CDR3 DNA is TGTGCCAGCAGTTACTCCCAACTATTTACTTCCAGGGGGTCCGACACTGAA.

Comments on this clone: The read comes to an end 3 residues before the CDR3 does, leaving the germline J gene to fill in the end. The chain links TRBV19 to TRBJ2-4, with D possibly being TRBD2 (7 bases). Germline assignment: CDR1 LNHDA and CDR2 SQIVND (reference sequence). This CDR3 spans 16 amino acids. CDR3 loop: CASHGGGGYSNQPQYF. CDR3 bases read: TGTGCCAGTCATGGGGGGGGCGGTTATAGCAATCAGCCT. Supplemented by reference TRBV19 and TRBJ2-4, the full variable domain reads DGGITQSPKYLFRKEGQNVTLSCEQNLNHDAMYWYRQDPGQGLRLIYYSQIVNDFQKGDIAEGYSVSREKKESFPLTVTSAQKNPTAFYLCASHGGGGYSNQPQYFGAGTRLSVL.

With respect to this clone: The read terminates 3 residues before the CDR3 end, so the remaining end is supplied by the germline J gene. The chain uses TRBV6-1 and TRBJ1-6, with D uncertain. With 0 bases removed from V and 8 bases from J, the gap between germline ends came to 11 bases. This CDR3 has 15 residues. Germline CDR1 and CDR2: MNHNS and SASEGT. CDR3 DNA (partial): TGTGCCAGCAGTGAAGCGCGGTCAATCTATTCACCC. Translating it yields CASSEARSIYSP. The full-length CDR3 reads as CASSEARSIYSPLHF.

With respect to this clone: The sequenced fragment ends 3 residues before the CDR3 boundary, so the rest is inferred from the germline J gene. The gene calls are TRBV19 and TRBJ1-1; 7 bases line up with TRBD1. This CDR3 spans 14 amino acids. The germline CDR1 and CDR2 sequences are LNHDA and SQIVND (reference sequence). Unmatched junction bases numbered 13, after V lost 9 bases and J lost 6 bases. The DNA read from the CDR3 is TGTGCCAGCTACCAGTGGCGGGACAGCCCTGAA. It encodes CASYQWRDSPE. The full-length CDR3 reads as CASYQWRDSPEAFF.

Details on this clone: The read ends 3 residues before the CDR3 terminus; that terminus is restored from the germline J gene. The chain is built from TRBV28 and TRBJ2-5; D unclear. Germline lookup yields CDR1 MDHEN and CDR2 SYDVKM. The CDR3 runs to 11 residues. Trimming removed 6 bases from V and 1 base from J, with 3 bases in between. The CDR3 DNA, read in part, is TGTGCCAGCAGCTCCCAAGAGACC. This translates into CASSSQET. The CDR3, in full, reads CASSSQETQYF.

Details on this clone: Read sequence stops 3 residues before the CDR3 end, and the germline J gene provides the missing end. The chain links TRBV20-1 to TRBJ1-2; 8 nucleotides align to TRBD1. The CDR3 runs to 14 residues. The germline gives CDR1 DFQATT, CDR2 SNEGSKA (reference sequence). Incomplete CDR3 DNA: TGCAGTGCCCGCCGCAGGGGGCGAGTCGAGGGC. Its protein is CSARRRGRVEG. The CDR3 in full is CSARRRGRVEGYTF.

About this clone: Read coverage stops 3 residues before the CDR3 terminus; the germline J gene supplies the remainder. The chain recombines TRBV7-2 with TRBJ1-1; D is unresolved. Germline CDR1 and CDR2: SGHTA and FQGNSA. There are 13 residues in the CDR3. The CDR3 here is CASSLGLTYEAFF. The sequenced CDR3 bases are TGTGCCAGCAGCTTAGGTCTAACCTACGAG.

A note on this clone: From the germline J gene comes the end of the CDR3, since the read stops 3 residues before it. This chain connects TRBV4-2 to TRBJ2-7, with a tentative D call TRBD2 (6 bases). Germline CDR1 reads LGHNA; CDR2 reads YNFKEQ. V gave up 2 bases and J gave up 5 bases, with 16 bases separating them. CDR3 length equals 15 residues. The part of the CDR3 DNA that was read is TGTGCCAGCAGCCAATCGTACCGGGGGAAAGACGAG. Translating it yields CASSQSYRGKDE. The full CDR3 sequence reads CASSQSYRGKDEQYF.

A word on this clone: Read coverage stops 3 residues before the CDR3 terminus; the germline J gene supplies the remainder. The gene calls are TRBV23-1 and TRBJ2-3; 8 bases match TRBD1. TRBV23-1 carries the ORF label, with uncertain function. The CDR3 runs 15 residues. CDR3 region: CASSPGGRLNQPQYF. CDR3 DNA (partial): TGCGCCAGCAGTCCAGGGGGCCGACTCAATCAGCCG.

On this clone: The read falls 3 residues short of the CDR3 end, and the missing part is taken from the germline J gene. This chain joins TRBV2 and TRBJ2-3; tentative D call: TRBD1 (5 bases). Per the germline V gene, CDR1 is SNHLY and CDR2 is FYNNEI. CDR3 length: 15 amino acids. The CDR3 spells CASSEDRGRLETQYF. The part of the CDR3 DNA that was read is TGTGCCAGCAGTGAAGATAGGGGCCGTTTGGAGACG.

Points on this clone: The read halts 3 residues ahead of the CDR3 end, with the missing end drawn from the germline J gene. The rearrangement joins TRBV6-1 to TRBJ2-2, with a tentative D call TRBD2 (7 bases). The CDR3 is 15 amino acids. In germline, CDR1 is MNHNS, CDR2 SASEGT. The covered CDR3 bases are TGTGCCAGCAGTGGGCAAGAGGGGGGGAGTGAAAAG. It is translated as CASSGQEGGSEK. The complete CDR3 reads CASSGQEGGSEKLFF.

Note on this clone: The CDR3 end lies 3 residues beyond the end of the read and is filled in from the germline J gene. The gene calls are TRBV6-1 and TRBJ1-3; D might be TRBD1 (5 bases). CDR3 size: 14 residues. V lost 2 bases and J lost 7, with 12 bases in between. From germline, CDR1 is MNHNS and CDR2 SASEGT. The CDR3 sequence is CASSELGGVNTIYF. CDR3 DNA, as far as it was read: TGTGCCAGCAGTGAACTTGGGGGGGTCAACACC.

The CDR3 here is CASSLRQGGTEAFF. CDR3 DNA, as far as it was read: TGCGCCAGCAGCCTTAGACAGGGGGGCACTGAA. The gene calls are TRBV5-1 and TRBJ1-1, with TRBD1 identical over 9 bases. Read data end 3 residues before the CDR3 end; the end is taken from the germline J gene. CDR3 length: 14 residues. Germline CDR1 and CDR2: SGHRS and YFSETQ. Trimming took 4 bases from V and 4 from J; bases not matched to a gene: 5. Together with reference TRBV5-1 and TRBJ1-1, the CDR3 gives the full variable domain: KAGVTQTPRYLIKTRGQQVTLSCSPISGHRSVSWYQQTPGQGLQFLFEYFSETQRNKGNFPGRFSGRQFSNSRSEMNVSTLELGDSALYLCASSLRQGGTEAFFGQGTRLTVV.

About this clone itself: With the read ending 3 residues before the CDR3 end, the germline J gene is used to fill in that end. The V call is TRBV5-1, the J call TRBJ1-1, with D possibly matching TRBD1 (5 bases). Trimming stripped 0 bases from V and 5 bases from J, with 11 bases between. Germline loops: CDR1 SGHRS, CDR2 YFSETQ. The length of the CDR3 is 14 residues. CDR3 DNA, as far as it was read: TGCGCCAGCAGCTTGGATGGGGGGGGTACTGAA. Its translation is CASSLDGGGTE. The full-length CDR3 reads as CASSLDGGGTEAFF.

For this clone: The read gets to within 3 residues of the CDR3 end, and the germline J gene fills in the rest. This chain uses TRBV6-1 with TRBJ1-2; 7 positions match TRBD1. The CDR3 is made up of 14 amino acids. CDR1 is MNHNS, CDR2 SASEGT, per germline. The sequenced part of the CDR3 DNA is TGTGCCAGCAGTGAAGGACAGGGTAGTCTAGGC. Its translation is CASSEGQGSLG. The entire CDR3 protein is CASSEGQGSLGYTF.

Note on this clone: The read finishes 3 residues shy of the CDR3 end, and the germline J gene is used to complete it. The chain is built from TRBV5-1 and TRBJ2-2, with no clear D. This CDR3 region has 17 residues. V was pared by 4 bases and J by 0 bases, with 16 bases between. The germline gives CDR1 SGHRS, CDR2 YFSETQ. The CDR3 reads CASSAGLGGANTGELFF. CDR3 DNA, as far as it was read: TGCGCCAGCAGCGCCGGCTTAGGCGGCGCGAACACCGGGGAG.

For this clone: From the germline J gene comes the end of the CDR3, since the read stops 3 residues before it. The V gene is TRBV10-3, the J gene TRBJ2-3, with TRBD2 identical over 7 bases. After removal of 4 bases from V and 0 bases from J, the junction contained 4 bases not matched to a gene. The CDR3 contains 15 residues. Germline-derived CDR1 and CDR2 are ENHRY and SYGVKD. This CDR3 is CAISGSAGSTDTQYF. CDR3 DNA (partial): TGTGCCATCAGTGGTTCAGCGGGGAGCACAGATACG.

A note on this clone: The read gets to within 3 residues of the CDR3 end, and the germline J gene fills in the rest. The chain joins TRBV12-3 or TRBV12-4 to TRBJ1-2; 8 bases match TRBD1. The CDR3 consists of 12 residues. CDR3 region: CASRQGVWGYTF. CDR3 bases read: TGTGCCAGCAGACAGGGGGTATGGGGC.

Of note for this clone: Read coverage stops 3 residues before the CDR3 terminus; the germline J gene supplies the remainder. The chain uses TRBV4-1 and TRBJ2-7; 7 bases agree with TRBD1. Trimming cost V 4 bases and J 1 base; bases outside gene matches: 4. Germline CDR1 reads MGHRA; CDR2 reads YSYEKL. The CDR3 runs 14 residues. The CDR3 loop reads CASSRGTASYEQYF. The part of the CDR3 DNA that was read is TGCGCCAGCAGCCGGGGGACAGCATCCTACGAG.

As regards this clone: The read finishes 3 residues shy of the CDR3 end, and the germline J gene is used to complete it. This chain links TRBV19 with TRBJ1-5; TRBD1 aligns across 10 bases. This CDR3 comprises 13 residues. CDR1 and CDR2 (germline): LNHDA, SQIVND (reference sequence). With V trimmed by 5 bases and J by 6 bases, 1 base remained unmatched. CDR3 amino acids: CASSWDRGQPQHF. Partial CDR3 DNA: TGTGCCAGTAGTTGGGACAGGGGTCAGCCC.

Comment on this clone: The read halts 3 residues ahead of the CDR3 end, with the missing end drawn from the germline J gene. The chain is built from TRBV5-1 and TRBJ2-7, with TRBD2 as a possible D gene (6 bases). The CDR3 consists of 15 residues. The V end was cut by 1 base, the J end by 3 bases, with 14 bases between. CDR1 and CDR2 from the germline V gene are SGHRS and YFSETQ. The CDR3 here is CASSLWEAGFYEQYF. The sequenced part of the CDR3 DNA is TGCGCCAGCAGCTTGTGGGAGGCGGGTTTCTACGAG.

The CDR3 bases that were read are TGCAGTGCTAGATATCCAGGTCGTCTTTACGAG. Protein: CSARYPGRLYE. The whole CDR3 protein reads CSARYPGRLYEQYF. The rearrangement uses TRBV20-1 and TRBJ2-7; D is ambiguous. The missing CDR3 end, 3 residues past where the read stops, is filled in from the germline J gene. V was pared by 2 bases and J by 4 bases, with 15 bases between. The CDR3 runs to 14 residues. In germline, CDR1 is DFQATT, CDR2 SNEGSKA (reference sequence).